This T cell receptor (beta chain) was found in a study of Tregs in tolerant kidney transplant recipients. As for the study in general: Recipient cells were told from donor cells by antibody staining. Findings of the study overall: This study did not directly address biological reproducibility. Few patients were studied, so findings need validation in larger groups. Tregs expanded with activated donor B cells seemed most donor-specific.

Worth noting for this clone: Its antigen is not known.

V gave up 5 bases and J gave up 2 bases, with 8 bases separating them. The germline CDR1 and CDR2 sequences are SGHTA and FQGTGA. This CDR3 spans 13 amino acids. Sequencing was performed with immunoSEQ multiplex PCR; in TCRdb, only in-frame clones are kept and a portion is missing. The table shows more than 25,000 clones, with 82% occurring only once. The receptor was isolated from a human donor in good health. The material sequenced was Tregs from blood cultured with allogeneic cells. The V gene is TRBV7-3, the J gene TRBJ2-3; D ambiguous. The chain's CDR3 is CASSPEYTDTQYF. Written as DNA, the CDR3 is TGTGCCAGCAGCCCGGAGTACACAGATACGCAGTATTTT.